This T cell receptor (beta chain) comes out of a study of Ad26.COV2.S vaccination and SARS-CoV-2 variants. Across the study: A participant enrolled in the COV1001 Ad26.COV2.S trial arm provided the sample. General study points: Considerable breadth of spike-specific CD8+ and CD4+ T cell responses has reportedly been documented following vaccination.

Trimming cost V 2 bases and J 3 bases, with 10 bases left between them. Germline CDR1 is SGHNT and CDR2 is YENEEA. This CDR3 contains 14 residues. Specified treatment: some 19 received Ad26.COV2.S at low or high dose, single or two shots; about 5 received placebo; per-sample allocation not given. Sample collection was performed on day 63 after the first vaccine or placebo injection. To note about this clone: Its antigen is unidentified.

The table came from immunoSEQ multiplex PCR; TCRdb's copy has only in-frame clones and leaves some out. The table records approximately 410,000 clones, around 92% of them present only once. The sequence was collected from a person aged 18-65 years who received the Ad26.COV2.S COVID-19 vaccine or a placebo. The gene calls are TRBV11-3 and TRBJ2-5, with D perhaps assigned TRBD1 or TRBD2 (5 bases each). Sequences were derived from peripheral blood, sampled in a trial of Ad26.COV2.S vaccine versus placebo. CDR3 region: CASSLRDGKETQYF. DNA of the CDR3: TGTGCCAGCAGCTTAAGGGACGGAAAAGAGACCCAGTACTTC.